Each of the 21 T cell receptor beta chains below was sequenced from the same sample in a study of shared clonotypes between healthy human individuals. Libraries were prepared by immunoSEQ multiplex PCR; TCRdb keeps only in-frame clonotypes and omits some of them. Of a few hundred thousand clones in the sample, around 80% were seen once. The specimen sequenced was PBMCs. All receptors derive from a woman in her thirties or forties in good health. Some clones in this sample may be carry-over from other donors' samples.

As for this clone: It may be a read error: a sequence one base away is much more abundant. The chain employs TRBV7-3 and TRBJ1-5, with 8 bases lining up with TRBD1. The CDR3 consists of 14 residues. Trimming took 5 bases from V and 2 from J; bases not matched to a gene: 2. Germline CDR1 and CDR2: SGHTA and FQGTGA. CDR3 region: CASSPGQGNQPQHF. The CDR3 DNA follows: TGTGCCAGCAGCCCGGGACAGGGCAATCAGCCCCAGCATTTT.

In regard to this clone: This CDR3 is also generated by other DNA sequences in the sample. The chain joins TRBV15 to TRBJ2-5; D perhaps matches TRBD2 (5 bases). The DNA end lines up better with TRBJ2-7; the J call may be wrong. The CDR3 is 15 amino acids. In germline, CDR1 is LNHNV, CDR2 YYDKDF (reference sequence). The CDR3, as DNA: TGTGCCACCAGCAGAGATCGAAGCGGTAGGCGCGAGCAGTACTTC. Residues: CATSRDRSGRREQYF.

This chain links TRBV28 with TRBJ1-2, with no clear D. There are 16 residues in the CDR3. V was trimmed by 2 bases and J by 2 bases, leaving 15 bases between them. Germline lookup yields CDR1 MDHEN and CDR2 SYDVKM. Here the CDR3 reads CASSLSPIQRNYGYTF. The CDR3 DNA reads TGTGCCAGCAGTTTAAGTCCGATACAGAGAAACTATGGCTACACCTTC.

This chain links TRBV18 with TRBJ2-1; tentatively, D is TRBD1 or TRBD2 (5 bases each). The CDR3 has 16 amino acids. CDR1 and CDR2 from the germline V gene are KGHSH and LQKENI. The V gene lost 2 bases and the J gene lost 13 bases, with 24 bases spanning the gap. The CDR3, as DNA: TGTGCCAGCTCACCAACCCCACCCACAACCGGGACCCCACAGTTCTTC. This sequence encodes CASSPTPPTTGTPQFF.

This sequence joins TRBV11-2 and TRBJ2-2; D gene uncertain. The CDR3 is 14 residues long. With 0 bases removed from V and 7 bases from J, the gap between germline ends came to 9 bases. CDR1 is SGHAT and CDR2 is FQNNGV in the germline V gene. In nucleotides, the CDR3 is TGTGCCAGCAGCTTAGATTCGTATGGCGGGGAGCTGTTTTTT. It codes for CASSLDSYGGELFF.

This clone has just a few counts. A much more abundant neighbour one base away suggests this may be a read error. The rearrangement links TRBV5-6 to TRBJ2-6, with D possibly matching TRBD2 (6 bases). The CDR3 runs to 15 residues. Germline V gives CDR1 SGHDT, CDR2 YYEEEE. The CDR3 nucleotides are TGTGCCAGCAGCTGGGGGGTCTCTGGGGCCAACGTCCTGGCTTTC. Protein sequence: CASSWGVSGANVLAF.

In this sample, this clone turned up a few times. The chain carries TRBV11-3 and TRBJ2-3, with 13 positions matching TRBD2. V lost 5 bases, J lost 8 bases, and 7 bases stayed unmatched. The germline V gene encodes CDR1 SGHNT and CDR2 YENEEA. The CDR3 runs to 15 residues. CDR3 loop: CASSRTSGRGGTQYF. CDR3 coding DNA: TGTGCCAGCAGCCGGACTAGCGGGAGAGGGGGTACGCAGTATTTT.

The chain links TRBV9 to TRBJ2-7; maybe TRBD2 (6 bases). With 2 bases removed from V and 7 bases from J, the gap between germline ends came to 13 bases. The V gene's germline CDR1 is SGDLS and CDR2 YYNGEE. The CDR3 extends over 13 amino acids. CDR3 sequence: CASSVQGGGEQYF. The CDR3 DNA reads as TGTGCCAGCAGCGTGCAGGGAGGCGGTGAGCAGTACTTC. Looking up the rest from reference TRBV9 and TRBJ2-7 gives the full variable domain: DSGVTQTPKHLITATGQRVTLRCSPRSGDLSVYWYQQSLDQGLQFLIQYYNGEERAKGNILERFSAQQFPDLHSELNLSSLELGDSALYFCASSVQGGGEQYFGPGTRLTVT.

The gene calls are TRBV28 and TRBJ2-2, with 13 nucleotides matching TRBD2. CDR1 and CDR2 (germline): MDHEN, SYDVKM. CDR3 size: 17 residues. Germline trimming cut 1 base from V and 5 bases from J; bases unmatched to any gene: 4. In nucleotides, the CDR3 is TGTGCCAGCAGTTTATTTACTAGCGGGAGGGGGACCGGGGAGCTGTTTTTT. Protein product: CASSLFTSGRGTGELFF.

This clone was seen a few times. This same CDR3 is encoded by further DNA sequences in the sample. V and J are TRBV7-2 and TRBJ2-1; 11 positions agree with TRBD2. The CDR3 extends over 16 amino acids. V was clipped by 1 base and J by 4 bases; unmatched bases: 3. CDR1 and CDR2 from the germline V gene are SGHTA and FQGNSA. In nucleotides, the CDR3 is TGTGCCAGCAGCTTAGTTGGGACTAGCGGATACAATGAGCAGTTCTTC. Translating gives CASSLVGTSGYNEQFF.

The CDR3 loop reads CAWNRGLAFYNEQFF. CDR3 nucleotide sequence: TGTGCCTGGAACAGGGGACTAGCGTTCTACAATGAGCAGTTCTTC. V usage is TRBV30 and J usage is TRBJ2-1; 10 nucleotides align to TRBD2. The CDR3 has 15 residues. V lost 4 bases and J lost 3; bases outside the gene matches: 6. Germline V lookup: CDR1 GTSNPN, CDR2 SVGIG (reference sequence).

The chain has TRBV27 and TRBJ2-2; 7 bases map to TRBD1. Losses at the gene ends were 6 bases for V and 1 base for J; bases not matched to a gene: 5. The CDR3 totals 15 residues. CDR1 is MNHEY and CDR2 is SMNVEV in the germline V gene (reference sequence). The CDR3 here is CASSRTGKNTGELFF. DNA of the CDR3: TGTGCCAGCAGCCGGACAGGAAAGAACACCGGGGAGCTGTTTTTT.

The chain recombines TRBV5-4 with TRBJ2-5, with D possibly called TRBD1 or TRBD2 (5 bases each). TRBJ2-7 explains the end of the DNA better; the J call may be wrong. The CDR3 contains 16 residues. Germline CDR1 and CDR2: SGHNT and YYREEE (reference sequence). CDR3 sequence (DNA): TGTGCCAGCAGCTTGGACCGGGACCCAGGCTCCTACGAGCAGTACTTC. Its protein product is CASSLDRDPGSYEQYF.

This clone was counted a few times. One end of the junction does not line up with germline, which may come from a read error. The sample carries other DNA sequences with the same CDR3. The J gene is TRBJ2-7, the V gene TRBV9; perhaps TRBD2 as D (5 bases). Looked up from germline, CDR1 is SGDLS and CDR2 is YYNGEE. The CDR3 is made up of 14 amino acids. The CDR3 spells CASSVGGSSHEQYF. The CDR3 nucleotides are TGTGCCAGCAGCGTAGGCGGGTCCTCCCACGAGCAGTACTTC.

This chain connects TRBV27 to TRBJ2-1; 7 positions agree with TRBD1. Losses at the gene ends were 3 bases for V and 6 bases for J; bases not matched to a gene: 11. Germline V CDR1 and CDR2: MNHEY, SMNVEV (reference sequence). The CDR3 is 16 amino acids. The CDR3 nucleotides read TGTGCCAGCAGTTTTCTGGACAGGATTACGTCCAATGAGCAGTTCTTC. As protein: CASSFLDRITSNEQFF.

The chain uses TRBV7-6 and TRBJ2-5; the D gene is possibly TRBD2 (6 bases). The V end was cut by 0 bases, the J end by 1 base, with 9 bases between. This CDR3 has 15 residues. The germline V gene has CDR1 SGHVS and CDR2 FNYEAQ. The CDR3 DNA reads as TGTGCCAGCAGCTTAGCGCGGGGTAGCCAAGAGACCCAGTACTTC. Translating gives CASSLARGSQETQYF. The full variable domain, in which reference TRBV7-6 and TRBJ2-5 provide the parts outside the CDR3, is GAGVSQSPRYKVTKRGQDVALRCDPISGHVSLYWYRQALGQGPEFLTYFNYEAQQDKSGLPNDRFSAERPEGSISTLTIQRTEQRDSAMYRCASSLARGSQETQYFGPGTRLLVL.

Concerning this clone itself: A far bigger clonotype differs at one base, so this is likely a read error. Distinct nucleotide sequences in the sample also encode this CDR3. The rearrangement joins TRBV30 to TRBJ2-3; TRBD2 agrees at 11 bases. Germline CDR1 and CDR2: GTSNPN and SVGIG (reference sequence). V gave up 1 base and J gave up 4 bases; unmatched junction bases: 7. The CDR3 runs to 16 residues. The CDR3 DNA sequence: TGTGCCTGGAGTGGTCGGCTAGCGGGAGGACCAGATACGCAGTATTTT. Protein product: CAWSGRLAGGPDTQYF.

CDR3 sequence reads: CASGLVRDGELFF. CDR3 in DNA: TGTGCTAGTGGTTTGGTACGAGACGGGGAGCTGTTTTTT. V is TRBV12-5 and J is TRBJ2-2, with D unclear. Germline CDR1 is LGHNT and CDR2 is FRNRAP. This CDR3 is 13 amino acids long. Between the trimmed V and J ends, which lost 0 bases and 7 bases, there was a span of 6 bases.

The CDR3, as DNA: TGTGCCAGCAGCTTAGCACTCGGAGGCCGGAGGGGGAATGAGCAGTTCTTC. Translation: CASSLALGGRRGNEQFF. The chain carries TRBV7-9 and TRBJ2-1; D could derive from TRBD1 or TRBD2 (6 bases each). V was trimmed by 0 bases and J by 7 bases, leaving 19 bases between them. The CDR3 covers 17 residues. CDR1 is SEHNR and CDR2 is FQNEAQ in the germline V gene (reference sequence).

The chain couples TRBV30 to TRBJ2-1; D is perhaps TRBD2 (6 bases). The CDR3 covers 15 residues. Deletions cut 5 bases from V and 5 bases from J, with 19 bases between. Germline V gene lookup returns CDR1 GTSNPN and CDR2 SVGIG (reference sequence). The CDR3 DNA reads TGTGCCTGGTGGCCGAGGAGGGCCCCCCACAATGAGCAGTTCTTC. It codes for CAWWPRRAPHNEQFF.

The chain uses TRBV19 and TRBJ2-7, with 13 bases matching TRBD2. The CDR3 extends over 14 amino acids. Looked up from germline, CDR1 is LNHDA and CDR2 is SQIVND (reference sequence). V lost 7 bases, J lost 6 bases, and 6 bases stayed unmatched. The CDR3 DNA sequence: TGTGCCAGTACCAGGACTAGCGGGAGTTCCGAGCAGTACTTC. Encoded protein: CASTRTSGSSEQYF.